In its sample, the clone carrying this T cell receptor (beta chain) was seen a few times. The junction had 10 bases not matched to a gene; V was cut back by 6 bases and J by 2 bases. This CDR3 has 14 residues. CDR1 and CDR2 from the germline V gene are DFQATT and SNEGSKA (reference sequence). TCRdb itself ran the 5' RACE reads through MiXCR, one entry per CDR3 protein. Among 70,000 or so distinct CDR3 sequences listed, less than 20% were seen once. These data originate in a study of HIV-infected patients and healthy controls. The chain joins TRBV20-1 to TRBJ2-7; TRBD2 matches at 7 bases. The TCR was taken from a human donor in good health. The sequencing input was CD4+ T cells from blood. This CDR3 is CSATRGGSTYEQYF. The CDR3 coding sequence is TGCAGTGCAACCCGTGGCGGGAGTACCTACGAGCAGTACTTC.